The rows below give T cell receptor beta chains drawn from one sample of a study of radiation and T cells in renal cell carcinoma. Assay used: immunoSEQ multiplex PCR; TCRdb lists only in-frame clones, some missing. The sample has over 60,000 clones, roughly 85% seen once. Material: blood, obtained from a patient whose treatment included radiotherapy and nephrectomy. These receptors came from an older woman with renal cell carcinoma. Both conserved end residues are part of each CDR3. A D gene is named only where the DNA matches it firmly. Part of the rows lack a size; the others show once, few, many or a class for expanded clones.

d_call | j_call | v_call | clone_size | cdr3_aa | cdr3_nt
NA | TRBJ2-1 | TRBV7-9 | NA | CASSPPYGYNEQFF | TGTGCCAGCAGCCCCCCGTACGGGTACAATGAGCAGTTCTTC
NA | TRBJ1-2 | TRBV18 | NA | CASSPSGVPYGYTF | TGTGCCAGCTCACCAAGTGGGGTGCCGTATGGCTACACCTTC
NA | TRBJ2-7 | TRBV9 | NA | CASSVVGDSGYEQYF | TGTGCCAGCAGCGTCGTGGGGGACTCCGGCTACGAGCAGTACTTC
TRBD1 | TRBJ1-2 | TRBV6-6 | few | CASRSIGTGDGYTF | TGTGCCAGCAGAAGTATTGGGACAGGGGATGGCTACACCTTC
NA | TRBJ1-6 | TRBV30 | NA | CAWSPPGPTAAPLHF | TGTGCCTGGAGTCCTCCGGGTCCCACGGCGGCACCCCTCCACTTT
NA | TRBJ2-6 | TRBV19 | NA | CASSTEWGVAGANVLTF | TGTGCCAGTAGTACTGAATGGGGGGTCGCGGGGGCCAACGTCCTGACTTTC
NA | TRBJ1-2 | TRBV7-9 | once | CASSYLQGEGYTF | TGTGCCAGCAGCTATCTACAGGGAGAGGGCTACACCTTC
TRBD2 | TRBJ2-1 | TRBV7-9 | NA | CASSLGLAAVYNEQFF | TGTGCCAGCAGCTTAGGACTAGCGGCAGTCTACAATGAGCAGTTCTTC
TRBD1 | TRBJ2-1 | TRBV7-2 | NA | CASSFDRGVNNEQFF | TGTGCCAGCAGCTTCGACAGGGGAGTCAACAATGAGCAGTTCTTC
NA | TRBJ1-1 | TRBV6-1 | NA | CASRRDVTDTEAFF | TGTGCCAGCAGACGAGACGTTACCGACACTGAAGCTTTCTTT
NA | TRBJ2-3 | TRBV27 | NA | CASSRSGTQYF | TGTGCCAGCAGCCGTTCAGGGACGCAGTATTTT
NA | TRBJ1-2 | TRBV9 | NA | CASSERPASGYTF | TGTGCCAGCAGCGAACGACCCGCGAGTGGCTACACCTTC
NA | TRBJ1-2 | TRBV19 | NA | CASTRGTVGYTF | TGTGCCAGTACGCGAGGGACCGTGGGCTACACCTTC
NA | TRBJ1-5 | TRBV6-5 | NA | CASSYSHRRNQPQHF | TGTGCCAGCAGTTACTCACACAGGCGCAATCAGCCCCAGCATTTT
NA | TRBJ2-1 | TRBV5-4 | NA | CASSNDRFNEQFF | TGTGCCAGCAGCAACGACAGGTTCAATGAGCAGTTCTTC
NA | TRBJ1-5 | TRBV7-2 | NA | CASSLLGIVAQPQHF | TGTGCCAGCAGCTTATTAGGTATTGTGGCTCAGCCCCAGCATTTT
TRBD1 | TRBJ2-7 | TRBV5-6 | once | CASSLDRGEQYF | TGTGCCAGCAGCTTGGACAGGGGCGAGCAGTACTTC
TRBD1 | TRBJ2-7 | TRBV7-2 | NA | CASSLSGTGIYEQYF | TGTGCCAGCAGCCTCTCTGGGACAGGGATCTACGAGCAGTACTTC
NA | TRBJ2-2 | TRBV19 | NA | CASTWGAGTGELFF | TGTGCCAGTACGTGGGGGGCCGGCACCGGGGAGCTGTTTTTT
TRBD1 | TRBJ1-1 | TRBV6-1 | NA | CASSDGQGGLNTEAFF | TGTGCCAGCAGTGATGGACAGGGGGGTTTGAACACTGAAGCTTTCTTT
NA | TRBJ1-2 | TRBV25-1 | NA | CASSADRSGGYTF | TGTGCCAGCAGTGCTGACAGGTCTGGGGGCTACACCTTC
NA | TRBJ1-1 | TRBV19 | NA | CASSISPPRGNTEAFF | TGTGCCAGTAGTATCAGCCCCCCTCGTGGAAACACTGAAGCTTTCTTT
NA | TRBJ2-2 | TRBV19 | NA | CASSSPGRGPGELFF | TGTGCCAGTAGTTCGCCGGGGAGGGGGCCCGGGGAGCTGTTTTTT
NA | TRBJ2-1 | TRBV27 | NA | CASSLSSGLSYNEQFF | TGTGCCAGCAGTTTATCGTCAGGGCTCTCCTACAATGAGCAGTTCTTC
NA | TRBJ1-1 | TRBV29-1 | NA | CSVGGEMNTEAFF | TGCAGCGTGGGGGGGGAGATGAACACTGAAGCTTTCTTT
NA | TRBJ1-3 | TRBV30 | once | CAWSVPRSSGNTIYF | TGTGCCTGGAGTGTACCACGGAGCTCTGGAAACACCATATATTTT
TRBD2 | TRBJ2-5 | TRBV5-4 | NA | CASSRMASGGQETQYF | TGTGCCAGCAGCCGGATGGCTAGCGGGGGTCAAGAGACCCAGTACTTC
NA | TRBJ2-7 | TRBV21-1 | NA | CASRSGSSYEQYF | TGTGCCAGCCGAAGCGGGAGCTCCTACGAGCAGTACTTC
NA | TRBJ2-5 | TRBV10-3 | NA | CAIRDGSGETQYF | TGTGCCATCAGAGACGGATCCGGAGAGACCCAGTACTTC
NA | TRBJ1-5 | TRBV28 | NA | CASRPEGLSNQPQHF | TGTGCCAGCAGACCTGAGGGTTTAAGCAATCAGCCCCAGCATTTT
NA | TRBJ1-1 | TRBV28 | NA | CASSFPGEWAGENTEAFF | TGTGCCAGCAGTTTCCCCGGGGAATGGGCAGGGGAGAACACTGAAGCTTTCTTT
NA | TRBJ2-5 | TRBV27 | NA | CASSLFGDEQETQYF | TGTGCCAGCAGTTTATTCGGGGACGAGCAAGAGACCCAGTACTTC
NA | TRBJ1-2 | TRBV27 | NA | CASSLLGDNYGYTF | TGTGCCAGCAGTTTACTAGGGGATAACTATGGCTACACCTTC
NA | TRBJ2-3 | TRBV7-2 | few | CASSRGSDTQYF | TGTGCCAGCAGTCGGGGGTCAGATACGCAGTATTTT
TRBD2 | TRBJ2-3 | TRBV25-1 | NA | CASSRRGTDTQYF | TGTGCCAGCAGTAGGCGGGGGACAGATACGCAGTATTTT
NA | TRBJ1-4 | TRBV4-1 | NA | CASSQDQYRRNEKLFF | TGCGCCAGCAGCCAAGATCAGTACAGACGTAATGAAAAACTGTTTTTT
NA | TRBJ2-7 | TRBV5-1 | medium-sized | CASSLIFQPYEQYF | TGCGCCAGCAGCTTGATCTTTCAGCCCTACGAGCAGTACTTC
NA | TRBJ1-2 | TRBV29-1 | NA | CSVETGTHYGYTF | TGCAGCGTTGAAACCGGGACTCATTATGGCTACACCTTC
NA | TRBJ1-5 | TRBV5-1 | few | CASSPGGEQPQHF | TGCGCCAGCAGCCCAGGCGGGGAACAGCCCCAGCATTTT
TRBD1 | TRBJ1-2 | TRBV20-1 | NA | CSASGGGGYTF | TGCAGTGCTTCAGGGGGCGGCGGCTACACCTTC
NA | TRBJ1-4 | TRBV5-1 | once | CASRMGGDEKLFF | TGCGCCAGCAGGATGGGGGGGGACGAAAAACTGTTTTTT
NA | TRBJ2-7 | TRBV19 | NA | CASSIVGGQQYF | TGTGCCAGTAGTATTGTGGGCGGACAGCAGTACTTC
NA | TRBJ1-1 | TRBV5-6 | once | CASSLDRVVNTEAFF | TGTGCCAGCAGCTTGGACAGGGTCGTTAACACTGAAGCTTTCTTT
NA | TRBJ1-2 | TRBV19 | NA | CASSIAASGGYTF | TGTGCCAGTAGTATAGCGGCCTCGGGCGGCTACACCTTC
NA | TRBJ2-3 | TRBV6-5 | NA | CASSPRTSTDTQYF | TGTGCCAGCAGTCCTCGGACTAGCACAGATACGCAGTATTTT
NA | TRBJ2-7 | TRBV7-3 | NA | CASSSLRGGEQYF | TGTGCCAGCAGCTCCCTCAGGGGCGGGGAGCAGTACTTC
NA | TRBJ1-6 | TRBV7-6 | NA | CASSLGVRGSNSPLHF | TGTGCCAGCAGCTTAGGGGTGAGGGGGTCAAATTCACCCCTCCACTTT
NA | TRBJ2-3 | TRBV11-2 | NA | CASSLSTDTQYF | TGTGCCAGCAGCTTATCTACAGATACGCAGTATTTT
TRBD2 | TRBJ2-3 | TRBV7-3 | NA | CASSLNLAGDTQYF | TGTGCCAGCAGCTTAAATCTAGCGGGAGATACGCAGTATTTT
NA | TRBJ2-7 | TRBV30 | NA | CAWSVPYSEQYF | TGTGCCTGGAGTGTACCGTACTCCGAGCAGTACTTC
TRBD1 | TRBJ1-2 | TRBV6-6 | NA | CASTRGGSYGYTF | TGTGCCAGCACACGAGGGGGCAGCTATGGCTACACCTTC
NA | TRBJ2-3 | TRBV7-9 | NA | CASSLFEGTSTDTQYF | TGTGCCAGCAGCTTATTTGAGGGTACTAGCACAGATACGCAGTATTTT